Here is one T cell receptor (beta chain) with its context. The sample originates from a study of blood T cell repertoires in COVID-19. Some clones are missing from TCRdb's copy, which holds only in-frame ones; the method was immunoSEQ multiplex PCR. Altogether fewer than 300,000 clones are present, approximately 81% being singletons, with the ten largest covering roughly 3.1%. Germline CDR1 MNHEY, CDR2 SVGAGI. V dropped 2 bases and J dropped 5; count of bases not matched to a gene: 8. This CDR3 has 16 amino acids. Sample: peripheral blood. The TCR comes from a woman under 30 with acute or convalescent COVID-19. The genes are TRBV6-5 and TRBJ2-2; 7 bases agree with TRBD1. As DNA, the CDR3 is TGTGCCAGCAGTTACGATACCAGGGGGAAAACCGGGGAGCTGTTTTTT. This gives the protein CASSYDTRGKTGELFF.